Presented here are 16 T cell receptor beta chains from one specimen sequenced in a study of radiotherapy plus CTLA-4 blockade in lung cancer. Profiled with immunoSEQ multiplex PCR; TCRdb holds only in-frame clones, not every one. The top ten clones hold 16% of a sample with around 82,000 clones, about 87% of them seen once. The specimen was peripheral blood, collected from a patient treated with radiotherapy plus ipilimumab. The receptors come from a human donor with non-small cell lung cancer that progressed on radiotherapy plus ipilimumab.

In its sample, this clone was seen once. The V call is TRBV2, the J call TRBJ1-2; tentatively, D is TRBD1 (6 bases). The CDR3 length is 13 residues. CDR1 and CDR2 (germline): SNHLY, FYNNEI. Trimming removed 5 bases from V and 6 bases from J, with 13 bases in between. CDR3 protein: CASSPGHPDGYTF. CDR3 DNA: TGTGCCAGCAGTCCGGGACATCCTGATGGCTACACCTTC.

V usage is TRBV7-9 and J usage is TRBJ1-1; D is uncertain. CDR1 and CDR2 (germline): SEHNR, FQNEAQ (reference sequence). The CDR3 contains 14 residues. Deletions cut 4 bases from V and 5 bases from J, with 14 bases between. CDR3 sequence (DNA): TGTGCCAGCAGCTCCCCGGGGTTATGGACTGAAGCTTTCTTT. It yields the protein CASSSPGLWTEAFF. The full variable domain, rest sourced from reference TRBV7-9 and TRBJ1-1, is DTGVSQNPRHKITKRGQNVTFRCDPISEHNRLYWYRQTLGQGPEFLTYFQNEAQLEKSRLLSDRFSAERPKGSFSTLEIQRTEQGDSAMYLCASSSPGLWTEAFFGQGTRLTVV.

The chain joins TRBV30 to TRBJ2-7; D is perhaps TRBD1 or TRBD2 (7 bases each). This CDR3 comprises 14 residues. Germline loops: CDR1 GTSNPN, CDR2 SVGIG (reference sequence). V was cut by 4 bases and J by 4 bases, with 17 bases left in between. CDR3 loop: CAWNRGGRVYEQYF. In nucleotides, the CDR3 is TGTGCCTGGAACAGGGGAGGGCGTGTATACGAGCAGTACTTC.

This chain connects TRBV7-9 to TRBJ2-7, with D perhaps assigned TRBD1 or TRBD2 (5 bases each). The CDR3 covers 15 residues. The germline gives CDR1 SEHNR, CDR2 FQNEAQ (reference sequence). V gave up 3 bases and J gave up 0 bases, with 12 bases separating them. The CDR3 coding sequence is TGTGCCAGCAGCTTCAGCGGACACAGCTCCTACGAGCAGTACTTC. Translating it yields CASSFSGHSSYEQYF.

The chain is built from TRBV5-6 and TRBJ1-2, with TRBD1 identical over 8 bases. Trimming removed 0 bases from V and 7 bases from J; junction bases left unmatched: 5. The CDR3 is 14 residues long. Germline CDR1 reads SGHDT; CDR2 reads YYEEEE. CDR3 sequence reads: CASSLATTGVGYTF. The DNA of the CDR3 is TGTGCCAGCAGCTTGGCCACGACAGGGGTTGGCTACACCTTC.

The gene calls are TRBV28 and TRBJ2-7; D might be TRBD1 (6 bases). The CDR3 runs to 14 residues. V lost 2 bases and J 0 bases, leaving 8 bases between the germline ends. CDR1 is MDHEN and CDR2 is SYDVKM in the germline V gene. CDR3 loop: CASSLDRPSYEQYF. DNA for the CDR3: TGTGCCAGCAGTTTAGACAGGCCCTCCTACGAGCAGTACTTC.

Comments on this clone: One end of the junction varies from germline; a read error may be responsible. The V and J genes are TRBV2 and TRBJ2-5; the D gene is possibly TRBD1 (5 bases). Germline lookup yields CDR1 SNHLY and CDR2 FYNNEI. This CDR3 contains 14 residues. The DNA for the CDR3 is TGTGCCAGCAGGGAAGGGGTTTCCCAAGAGACCCAGTACTTC. As protein: CASREGVSQETQYF.

The V and J genes are TRBV6-5 and TRBJ2-7, with D hard to call. The V end was cut by 0 bases, the J end by 1 base, with 10 bases between. The CDR3 extends over 15 amino acids. Germline CDR1 and CDR2: MNHEY and SVGAGI. The CDR3 spells CASSYSETPSYEQYF. The CDR3 nucleotides read TGTGCCAGCAGTTACTCCGAGACACCATCCTACGAGCAGTACTTC.

The rearrangement links TRBV6-5 to TRBJ2-7; maybe TRBD1 (6 bases). This CDR3 is 13 amino acids long. V was trimmed by 9 bases and J by 7 bases, leaving 19 bases between them. The germline V gene encodes CDR1 MNHEY and CDR2 SVGAGI. The CDR3 region has the DNA TGTGCCAGTTGGCAGGGGCTGAGAGGTGAGCAGTACTTC. Translated, it gives CASWQGLRGEQYF.

The chain has TRBV5-1 and TRBJ2-5; 13 nucleotides align to TRBD2. The DNA end favors TRBJ2-7, so the J call may be wrong. The CDR3 length is 17 residues. CDR1 and CDR2 (germline): SGHRS, YFSETQ. CDR3 bases: TGCGCCAGCAGCCTTGGGACTAGCGGGGTCGAATCCTACGAGCAGTACTTC. The encoded protein is CASSLGTSGVESYEQYF.

J is TRBJ1-2 and V is TRBV10-3; D is possibly TRBD1 (6 bases). The CDR3 contains 12 residues. CDR1 and CDR2 (germline): ENHRY, SYGVKD. V lost 11 bases to trimming and J lost 3 bases, with 13 bases between them. CDR3 coding DNA: TGTGCCGCCGCGGCAGGGGACTATGGCTACACCTTC. Residues: CAAAAGDYGYTF.

The count of this clone is one. The chain carries TRBV6-6 and TRBJ1-6, with TRBD1 as a possible D gene (5 bases). The germline V gene encodes CDR1 MNHNY and CDR2 SVGAGI (reference sequence). Trimming cost V 2 bases and J 3 bases, with 11 bases left between them. CDR3 length equals 16 residues. The CDR3 bases are TGTGCCAGCAGTTACGGGGGAGGGTACTATAATTCACCCCTCCACTTT. The encoded protein is CASSYGGGYYNSPLHF.

The J gene is TRBJ1-6, the V gene TRBV7-2; D gene ambiguous. Germline V CDR1 and CDR2: SGHTA, FQGNSA. V was trimmed by 3 bases and J by 9 bases, leaving 21 bases between them. CDR3 length equals 17 residues. CDR3 in DNA: TGTGCCAGCAGCTTCAGGTCCCTTTCCGATATAGGTTCACCCCTCCACTTT. Translation gives CASSFRSLSDIGSPLHF.

This clone was seen a handful of times. The chain uses TRBV2 and TRBJ1-3, with a weak D call TRBD1 (5 bases). This CDR3 contains 14 residues. Trimming pared 2 bases from V and 4 bases from J, leaving 9 bases between. Looked up from germline, CDR1 is SNHLY and CDR2 is FYNNEI. The CDR3 DNA is TGTGCCAGCAGTGAACAGGGTGGGGGAAACACCATATATTTT. Translated, it gives CASSEQGGGNTIYF.

This chain uses TRBV27 with TRBJ2-7; TRBD1 aligns across 9 bases. V lost 6 bases and J lost 4; bases outside the gene matches: 10. The germline V gene encodes CDR1 MNHEY and CDR2 SMNVEV (reference sequence). The CDR3 is 15 residues long. The CDR3 loop is CASSYRGRKGYEQYF. CDR3 DNA: TGTGCCAGCAGCTACAGGGGGCGCAAGGGATACGAGCAGTACTTC.

This rearrangement joins TRBV7-9 to TRBJ1-1; possibly TRBD1 for D (6 bases). Trimming took 0 bases from V and 2 from J, leaving 10 bases between them. CDR3 length: 15 residues. From germline, CDR1 is SEHNR and CDR2 FQNEAQ (reference sequence). The CDR3 DNA sequence: TGTGCCAGCAGCTTAGCCGCAGGGGCTAACACTGAAGCTTTCTTT. This translates into CASSLAAGANTEAFF.